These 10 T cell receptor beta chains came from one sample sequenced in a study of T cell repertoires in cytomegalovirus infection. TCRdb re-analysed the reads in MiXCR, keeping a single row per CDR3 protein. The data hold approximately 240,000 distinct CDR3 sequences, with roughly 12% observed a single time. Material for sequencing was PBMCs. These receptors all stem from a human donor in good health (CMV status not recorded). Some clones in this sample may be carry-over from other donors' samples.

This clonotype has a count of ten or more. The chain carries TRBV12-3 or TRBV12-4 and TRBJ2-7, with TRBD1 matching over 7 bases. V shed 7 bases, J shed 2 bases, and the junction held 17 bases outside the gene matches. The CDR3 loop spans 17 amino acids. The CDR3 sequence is CASIFGTVSVATYEQYF. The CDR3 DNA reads TGTGCCAGCATCTTCGGGACAGTATCCGTCGCGACCTACGAGCAGTACTTC.

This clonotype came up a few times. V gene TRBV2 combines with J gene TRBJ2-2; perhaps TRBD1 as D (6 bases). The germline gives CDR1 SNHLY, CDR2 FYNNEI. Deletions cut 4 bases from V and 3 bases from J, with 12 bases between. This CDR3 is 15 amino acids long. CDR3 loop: CASSADRPDTGELFF. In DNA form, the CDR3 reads TGTGCCAGCAGTGCTGACAGGCCCGACACCGGGGAGCTGTTTTTT.

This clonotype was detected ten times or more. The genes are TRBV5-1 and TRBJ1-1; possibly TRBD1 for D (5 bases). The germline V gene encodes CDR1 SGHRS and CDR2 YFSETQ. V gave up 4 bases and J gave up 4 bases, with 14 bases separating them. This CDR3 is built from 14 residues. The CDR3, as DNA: TGCGCCAGCAGCACCCAGGGATCCATCACTGAAGCTTTCTTT. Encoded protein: CASSTQGSITEAFF.

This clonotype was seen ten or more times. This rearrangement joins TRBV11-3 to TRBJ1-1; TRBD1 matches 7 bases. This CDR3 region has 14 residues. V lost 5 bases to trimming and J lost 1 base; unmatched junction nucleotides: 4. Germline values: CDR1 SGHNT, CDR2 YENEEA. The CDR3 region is CASSIGTENTEAFF. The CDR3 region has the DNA TGTGCCAGCAGCATTGGGACAGAGAACACTGAAGCTTTCTTT.

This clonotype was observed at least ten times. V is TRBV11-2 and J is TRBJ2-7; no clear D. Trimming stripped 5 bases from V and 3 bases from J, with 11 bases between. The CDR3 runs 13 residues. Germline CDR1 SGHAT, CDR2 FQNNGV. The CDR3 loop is CASSVGPNYEQYF. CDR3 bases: TGTGCCAGCAGCGTTGGGCCCAACTACGAGCAGTACTTC.

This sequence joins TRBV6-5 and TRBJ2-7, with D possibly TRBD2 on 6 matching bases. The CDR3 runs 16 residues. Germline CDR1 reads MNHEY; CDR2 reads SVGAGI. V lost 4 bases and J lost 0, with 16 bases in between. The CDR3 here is CASSSLMVGGSYEQYF. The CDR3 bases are TGTGCCAGCAGTTCCCTCATGGTGGGAGGCTCCTACGAGCAGTACTTC.

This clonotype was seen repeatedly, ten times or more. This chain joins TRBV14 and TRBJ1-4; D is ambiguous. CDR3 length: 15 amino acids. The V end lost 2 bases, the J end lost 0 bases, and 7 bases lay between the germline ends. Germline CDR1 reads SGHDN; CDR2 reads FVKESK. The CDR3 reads CASSQLGATNEKLFF. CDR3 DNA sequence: TGTGCCAGCAGCCAATTGGGAGCAACTAATGAAAAACTGTTTTTT.

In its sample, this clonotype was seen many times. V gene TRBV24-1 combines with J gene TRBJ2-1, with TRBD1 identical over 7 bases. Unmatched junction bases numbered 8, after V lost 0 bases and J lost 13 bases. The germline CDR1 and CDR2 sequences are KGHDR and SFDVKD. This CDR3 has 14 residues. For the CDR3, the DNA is TGTGCCACCAGTGATTTGCGGGACAGTCCGTCCCAGTTCTTC. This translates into CATSDLRDSPSQFF.

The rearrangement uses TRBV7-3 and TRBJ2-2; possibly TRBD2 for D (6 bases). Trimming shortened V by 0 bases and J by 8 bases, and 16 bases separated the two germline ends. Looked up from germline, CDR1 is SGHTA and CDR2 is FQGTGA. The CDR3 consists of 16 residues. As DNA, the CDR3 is TGTGCCAGCAGCTTAACCGCCAGACTAGTTGGGGGGGAGCTGTTTTTT. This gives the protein CASSLTARLVGGELFF.

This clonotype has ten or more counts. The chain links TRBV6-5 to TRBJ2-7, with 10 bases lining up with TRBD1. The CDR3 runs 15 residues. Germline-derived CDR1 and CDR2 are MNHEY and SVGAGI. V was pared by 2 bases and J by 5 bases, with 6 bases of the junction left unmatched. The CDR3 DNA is TGTGCCAGCAGTTACGTGGGGACAGGGGTCGACGAGCAGTACTTC. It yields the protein CASSYVGTGVDEQYF.